This passage covers 11 T cell receptor beta chains from one sample sequenced in a study of blood T cell repertoires in COVID-19 (dated by TCRdb to about 2020). The library relied on the immunoSEQ multiplex PCR assay. TCRdb limited this immuneACCESS table to in-frame rearrangements with V and J called. A share of clones is missing; checked studies link under half to unresolved V genes, and the rest is unexplained. This sample gives 230,000 or so clones in total; around 84% of them show up just once. About 1.4% of the sample is taken by the ten largest. Sequencing was done on a sample of peripheral blood. These TCRs come from a middle-aged woman who had recovered from COVID-19.

The chain joins TRBV5-1 to TRBJ1-3; perhaps TRBD1 as D (5 bases). CDR1 and CDR2 from the germline V gene are SGHRS and YFSETQ. Trimming pared 1 base from V and 6 bases from J, leaving 14 bases between. This CDR3 contains 15 residues. For the CDR3, the DNA is TGCGCCAGCAGCTTGTTGGCAGGGTCGGAAAACACCATATATTTT. Its translation is CASSLLAGSENTIYF.

CDR3 protein: CASSTTSGDEQYF. The CDR3 DNA reads TGTGCCAGCAGCACGACTAGCGGGGACGAGCAGTACTTC. The chain combines TRBV7-2 with TRBJ2-7; 11 bases fit TRBD2. The CDR3 runs to 13 residues. Germline assignment: CDR1 SGHTA and CDR2 FQGNSA. V was clipped by 5 bases and J by 5 bases; unmatched bases: 2.

The J gene is TRBJ1-6, the V gene TRBV28; D is possibly TRBD1 (6 bases). Germline CDR1 and CDR2: MDHEN and SYDVKM. V was shortened by 11 bases and J by 10 bases, with 15 bases between the two germline ends. This CDR3 is 12 amino acids long. This chain's CDR3 is CASKGVYSPLHF. Here the CDR3 DNA reads TGTGCCTCCAAGGGGGTTTACTCACCCCTCCACTTT.

The CDR3 sequence: CASSSQRGAETQYF. The CDR3 coding sequence is TGTGCCAGCAGCTCCCAGCGGGGGGCGGAGACCCAGTACTTC. The V and J genes are TRBV5-6 and TRBJ2-5; TRBD2 matches at 9 bases. CDR1 SGHDT and CDR2 YYEEEE come from the germline V gene. V lost 3 bases and J lost 5; bases outside the gene matches: 5. The CDR3 spans 14 residues.

The rearrangement uses TRBV6-9 and TRBJ1-1, with 8 bases matching TRBD1. V shed 4 bases and J 6 bases; nucleotides not matched to a gene: 7. Per germline, CDR1 MNHGY and CDR2 SVAAGI. This CDR3 comprises 14 residues. CDR3 region: CASSSADRGSEAFF. CDR3 bases: TGTGCCAGCAGTTCCGCCGACAGGGGTTCTGAAGCTTTCTTT.

CDR3: CASSMPGQGGGQYF. The CDR3 nucleotides are TGTGCCAGTAGTATGCCGGGACAGGGGGGCGGGCAGTACTTC. The rearrangement joins TRBV19 to TRBJ2-7; 11 nucleotides agree with TRBD1. The CDR3 is 14 residues long. The germline V gene encodes CDR1 LNHDA and CDR2 SQIVND (reference sequence). The trim removed 3 bases at V and 9 bases at J, leaving 7 bases unmatched. Based on the CDR3 plus reference TRBV19 and TRBJ2-7, the full variable domain is DGGITQSPKYLFRKEGQNVTLSCEQNLNHDAMYWYRQDPGQGLRLIYYSQIVNDFQKGDIAEGYSVSREKKESFPLTVTSAQKNPTAFYLCASSMPGQGGGQYFGPGTRLTVT.

The chain recombines TRBV25-1 with TRBJ2-7; D possibly corresponds to TRBD1 (6 bases). This CDR3 contains 16 residues. V was shortened by 2 bases and J by 1 base, with 15 bases between the two germline ends. The germline V gene encodes CDR1 MGHDK and CDR2 SYGVNS. CDR3 DNA sequence: TGTGCCAGCAGTGAACAGGCCCCCGGACAGTCCTACGAGCAGTACTTC. Its protein is CASSEQAPGQSYEQYF.

The chain is built from TRBV2 and TRBJ2-4, with D perhaps TRBD1 (5 bases). The CDR3 sequence is 13 residues long. Trimming left V 6 bases short and J 0 bases short, with 6 bases between. The germline V gene encodes CDR1 SNHLY and CDR2 FYNNEI. The CDR3 coding sequence is TGTGCCAGCAGGGGGCTAGCCAAAAACATTCAGTACTTC. Protein: CASRGLAKNIQYF. Complete variable domain (other parts from reference TRBV2 and TRBJ2-4): EPEVTQTPSHQVTQMGQEVILRCVPISNHLYFYWYRQILGQKVEFLVSFYNNEISEKSEIFDDQFSVERPDGSNFTLKIRSTKLEDSAMYFCASRGLAKNIQYFGAGTRLSVL.

The chain combines TRBV10-3 with TRBJ1-2; 10 bases align to TRBD1. Germline CDR1 reads ENHRY; CDR2 reads SYGVKD. The length of the CDR3 is 14 residues. The ends lost 0 bases at V and 7 bases at J; junction bases unmatched: 2. The CDR3 loop reads CAISESGTGAGYTF. CDR3 sequence (DNA): TGTGCCATCAGTGAGTCGGGGACAGGGGCTGGCTACACCTTC.

The DNA for the CDR3 is TGCGCCAGCACCCCGACTAGCGGGGCCCAAGAGACCCAGTACTTC. Protein sequence: CASTPTSGAQETQYF. The rearrangement joins TRBV5-1 to TRBJ2-5; TRBD2 aligns across 11 bases. The germline CDR1 and CDR2 sequences are SGHRS and YFSETQ. This CDR3 has 15 amino acids. With 6 bases clipped from V and 1 base from J, the junction kept 5 bases outside the gene matches.

Notes on this clone: Compared with germline, one end of the junction differs, possibly owing to a read error. J is TRBJ1-3 and V is TRBV12-3 or TRBV12-4; weak D call: TRBD1 (5 bases). The CDR3 consists of 10 residues. The CDR3 DNA sequence: TGTGCCAGCAGTTGGGGCAGACTTGATTTT. Residues: CASSWGRLDF.